This T cell receptor beta chain was sequenced for a study of CD8 T cells in Susac syndrome. With random hexamers, reverse transcription was performed on roughly 0.5 to 1 ug of RNA. Each CDR3 protein gets one entry after TCRdb re-called the immunoSEQ multiplex PCR reads with MiXCR. This table holds about 180,000 distinct CDR3 sequences, roughly 94% found once. The V end was cut by 2 bases, the J end by 0 bases, with 5 bases between. Germline-derived CDR1 and CDR2 are SGHDN and FVKESK. This CDR3 region has 15 residues. The TCR originated in a human donor with Susac syndrome. The source material was CD4+ T cells from PBMCs. The rearrangement uses TRBV14 and TRBJ2-6; D is undetermined. This CDR3 reads CASSQLSSGANVLTF. Here the CDR3 DNA reads TGTGCCAGCAGCCAACTGAGCTCTGGGGCCAACGTCCTGACTTTC. The variable domain in full, with the rest retrieved from reference TRBV14 and TRBJ2-6, is EAGVTQFPSHSVIEKGQTVTLRCDPISGHDNLYWYRRVMGKEIKFLLHFVKESKQDESGMPNNRFLAERTGGTYSTLKVQPAELEDSGVYFCASSQLSSGANVLTFGAGSRLTVL.